This T cell receptor beta chain was retrieved from a study of regulatory T cells in long-lasting Graves disease. Both iRepertoire HTBI primers and Arm-PCR of CDR3 regions were used to build the TCR beta libraries. TCRdb itself ran the multiplex PCR reads through MiXCR, one entry per CDR3 protein. The sample has hundreds of thousands of distinct CDR3 sequences, 15% seen once. The V gene lost 6 bases and the J gene lost 7 bases, with 13 bases spanning the gap. The germline V gene has CDR1 MGHDK and CDR2 SYGVNS. The CDR3 length is 13 residues. Sample time point: newly diagnosed GD, antithyroid drugs for less than 3 months. RNA extracted from PBMCs served as the sequencing template. Under American Thyroid Association guidelines, Graves' disease was diagnosed. Patient provenance is recorded as an endocrinology department in Xi'an, China.

V and J are TRBV25-1 and TRBJ2-4; D might be TRBD1 or TRBD2, each matching 5 bases. This receptor was taken from a female donor with Graves disease. The material sequenced was peripheral blood mononuclear cells (PBMCs), taken at new diagnosis, from a patient treated with antithyroid drugs. The CDR3 is CASSGDGPNIQYF. In DNA, the CDR3 is TGTGCCAGCAGCGGGGACGGGCCTAACATTCAGTACTTC. Full variable domain (rest looked up from reference TRBV25-1 and TRBJ2-4): EADIYQTPRYLVIGTGKKITLECSQTMGHDKMYWYQQDPGMELHLIHYSYGVNSTEKGDLSSESTVSRIRTEHFPLTLESARPSHTSQYLCASSGDGPNIQYFGAGTRLSVL.